These 28 T cell receptor beta chains originate from one sample sequenced in a study of shared clonotypes between healthy human individuals (dated by TCRdb to the early 2020s). Libraries were constructed by the immunoSEQ multiplex PCR assay. TCRdb re-hosts the immuneACCESS table, in-frame sequences only. Its copies lack some clones; in the studies checked, an unresolved V gene accounts for under half of them, and the cause for the rest is not known. Across this sample there are around 2.1 million clones, with approximately 94% seen only once. Clones ranked in the top ten supply under 2% of the sample. CD8 naive samples were CD45RO-negative cells positively selected for CCR7, giving a CD45RA+CCR7+ population that excluded TemRA cells. The specimen sequenced was naive CD8+ T cells from PBMCs. This specimen's cell subset or site label, per the study, means: CD45RA+CCR7+. The receptors come from a man between 18 and 35 years old in good health. Some clones in this sample may be carry-over from other donors' samples.

CDR3 loop: CASSLTGADYGYTF. CDR3 DNA: TGTGCCAGCAGCTTAACGGGGGCAGACTATGGCTACACCTTC. The J gene is TRBJ1-2, the V gene TRBV7-3, with D maybe TRBD1 (6 bases). This CDR3 contains 14 residues. The V end lost 0 bases, the J end lost 3 bases, and 8 bases lay between the germline ends. CDR1 SGHTA and CDR2 FQGTGA come from the germline V gene.

This clone was counted once. The chain uses TRBV7-9 and TRBJ2-3; D remains unclear. V gave up 7 bases and J gave up 0 bases, with 11 bases separating them. This CDR3 has 14 residues. From germline, CDR1 is SEHNR and CDR2 FQNEAQ (reference sequence). The CDR3 sequence is CASTEDSSTDTQYF. CDR3 DNA: TGTGCCAGCACCGAAGATTCTAGCACAGATACGCAGTATTTT. The full variable domain, completed using reference TRBV7-9 and TRBJ2-3, is DTGVSQNPRHKITKRGQNVTFRCDPISEHNRLYWYRQTLGQGPEFLTYFQNEAQLEKSRLLSDRFSAERPKGSFSTLEIQRTEQGDSAMYLCASTEDSSTDTQYFGPGTRLTVL.

The V call is TRBV28, the J call TRBJ2-7; the match to TRBD2 covers 14 bases. Per the germline V gene, CDR1 is MDHEN and CDR2 is SYDVKM. With 3 bases clipped from V and 5 bases from J, the junction kept 3 bases outside the gene matches. The CDR3 has 15 residues. CDR3 DNA sequence: TGTGCCAGCAGTTTTGAGGGACTAGCGGGAGACGAGCAGTACTTC. It encodes CASSFEGLAGDEQYF.

V gene TRBV30 combines with J gene TRBJ2-2, with D possibly matching TRBD1 (5 bases). This CDR3 is 18 amino acids long. The V gene lost 6 bases and the J gene lost 0 bases, with 23 bases spanning the gap. Germline V CDR1 and CDR2: GTSNPN, SVGIG (reference sequence). The CDR3 here is CACLGTTEYHANTGELFF. The CDR3 nucleotides are TGTGCCTGTCTGGGAACGACAGAATACCACGCGAACACCGGGGAGCTGTTTTTT.

The chain has TRBV7-3 and TRBJ1-1, with D maybe TRBD1 (5 bases). CDR1 is SGHTA, CDR2 FQGTGA, per germline. This CDR3 is 16 amino acids long. Trimming stripped 1 base from V and 1 base from J, with 13 bases between. The CDR3 nucleotides read TGTGCCAGCAGCTTAATTGGGGGGGAACAGAACACTGAAGCTTTCTTT. This encodes CASSLIGGEQNTEAFF.

This clone was counted a few times. This chain connects TRBV6-5 to TRBJ2-1, with 11 bases fitting TRBD2. The CDR3 sequence is 15 residues long. Germline CDR1 MNHEY, CDR2 SVGAGI. The ends lost 2 bases at V and 6 bases at J; junction bases unmatched: 3. CDR3 loop: CASSYGLAGGNEQFF. The CDR3 bases are TGTGCCAGCAGTTACGGGCTAGCGGGAGGCAATGAGCAGTTCTTC.

The chain has TRBV9 and TRBJ1-1; 9 positions agree with TRBD1. This CDR3 contains 15 residues. Trimming took 1 base from V and 5 from J; bases not matched to a gene: 6. Germline CDR1 reads SGDLS; CDR2 reads YYNGEE. CDR3 in amino acids: CASSVTGTGRTEAFF. The CDR3, as DNA: TGTGCCAGCAGCGTAACGGGGACAGGGCGGACTGAAGCTTTCTTT. Drawing the rest from reference TRBV9 and TRBJ1-1, the complete variable domain is DSGVTQTPKHLITATGQRVTLRCSPRSGDLSVYWYQQSLDQGLQFLIQYYNGEERAKGNILERFSAQQFPDLHSELNLSSLELGDSALYFCASSVTGTGRTEAFFGQGTRLTVV.

Here the CDR3 reads CASSLAGARASEAFF. DNA for the CDR3: TGTGCCAGCAGCTTAGCGGGTGCCAGGGCCTCTGAAGCTTTCTTT. This chain links TRBV7-9 with TRBJ1-1; D is perhaps TRBD1 (5 bases). V lost 0 bases and J 6 bases, leaving 14 bases between the germline ends. Germline CDR1 SEHNR, CDR2 FQNEAQ (reference sequence). The CDR3 totals 15 residues.

The V gene is TRBV9, the J gene TRBJ2-7; D gene uncertain. Germline CDR1 and CDR2: SGDLS and YYNGEE. The CDR3 loop spans 16 amino acids. Trimming left V 0 bases short and J 3 bases short, with 16 bases between. CDR3 in DNA: TGTGCCAGCAGCGTAGCGATACTTTCAGTTTACTACGAGCAGTACTTC. Translated, it gives CASSVAILSVYYEQYF.

Turning to this clone: This sample also contains other DNA sequences that code for the same CDR3. This sequence joins TRBV9 and TRBJ2-7; TRBD1 agrees at 11 bases. The CDR3 spans 14 residues. Germline lookup yields CDR1 SGDLS and CDR2 YYNGEE. Germline trimming cut 5 bases from V and 2 bases from J; bases unmatched to any gene: 3. In DNA, the CDR3 is TGTGCCAGCAGTTCGGGACAGGGGGCCTACGAGCAGTACTTC. This codes for CASSSGQGAYEQYF.

This chain joins TRBV4-2 and TRBJ2-7; the D call may be TRBD1 or TRBD2 (5 bases each). This CDR3 has 16 residues. In germline, CDR1 is LGHNA, CDR2 YNFKEQ. The V and J ends lost 3 bases and 3 bases respectively, with 18 bases between them. CDR3 coding DNA: TGTGCCAGCAGCCAGATCGGACCGGGGCGACTCTACGAGCAGTACTTC. Protein product: CASSQIGPGRLYEQYF.

This chain links TRBV7-3 with TRBJ2-1; D unresolved. V lost 0 bases to trimming and J lost 0 bases, with 12 bases between them. The V gene's germline CDR1 is SGHTA and CDR2 FQGTGA. The CDR3 runs to 17 residues. Here the CDR3 reads CASSLTGLQSSYNEQFF. CDR3 DNA: TGTGCCAGCAGCTTAACTGGGCTCCAGAGCTCCTACAATGAGCAGTTCTTC.

The V call is TRBV9, the J call TRBJ1-2; D perhaps matches TRBD1 (5 bases). This CDR3 comprises 14 residues. The ends were cut back, 3 bases at V and 4 bases at J, with 13 bases in the middle. Germline assignment: CDR1 SGDLS and CDR2 YYNGEE. The DNA of the CDR3 is TGTGCCAGCAGCGCCTCAGGGTTTAGCTATGGCTACACCTTC. Translated: CASSASGFSYGYTF. Full variable domain (missing parts from reference TRBV9 and TRBJ1-2): DSGVTQTPKHLITATGQRVTLRCSPRSGDLSVYWYQQSLDQGLQFLIQYYNGEERAKGNILERFSAQQFPDLHSELNLSSLELGDSALYFCASSASGFSYGYTFGSGTRLTVV.

V usage is TRBV27 and J usage is TRBJ1-2, with TRBD1 identical over 7 bases. Germline loops: CDR1 MNHEY, CDR2 SMNVEV (reference sequence). The CDR3 has 14 amino acids. The junction had 6 bases not matched to a gene; V was cut back by 6 bases and J by 2 bases. The CDR3 loop is CASSDRAPNYGYTF. CDR3 bases: TGTGCCAGCAGCGACAGGGCCCCAAACTATGGCTACACCTTC.

The chain employs TRBV29-1 and TRBJ1-2; no clear D gene. The CDR3 is made up of 11 amino acids. Germline-derived CDR1 and CDR2 are SQVTM and ANQGSEA. V was trimmed by 2 bases and J by 2 bases, leaving 3 bases between them. CDR3 loop: CSVEYNYGYTF. Here the CDR3 DNA reads TGCAGCGTTGAATACAACTATGGCTACACCTTC. The full variable domain, in which reference TRBV29-1 and TRBJ1-2 provide the parts outside the CDR3, is SAVISQKPSRDICQRGTSLTIQCQVDSQVTMMFWYRQQPGQSLTLIATANQGSEATYESGFVIDKFPISRPNLTFSTLTVSNMSPEDSSIYLCSVEYNYGYTFGSGTRLTVV.

The V call is TRBV28, the J call TRBJ2-2; TRBD2 agrees at 10 bases. From germline, CDR1 is MDHEN and CDR2 SYDVKM. After removal of 1 base from V and 3 bases from J, the junction contained 2 bases not matched to a gene. The CDR3 sequence is 16 residues long. The CDR3 DNA follows: TGTGCCAGCAGTTTATTGCTAGCGGGGGACACCGGGGAGCTGTTTTTT. The encoded protein is CASSLLLAGDTGELFF. Together with reference TRBV28 and TRBJ2-2, the CDR3 gives the full variable domain: DVKVTQSSRYLVKRTGEKVFLECVQDMDHENMFWYRQDPGLGLRLIYFSYDVKMKEKGDIPEGYSVSREKKERFSLILESASTNQTSMYLCASSLLLAGDTGELFFGEGSRLTVL.

The J gene is TRBJ1-2, the V gene TRBV27; the D gene is possibly TRBD1 (5 bases). Germline loops: CDR1 MNHEY, CDR2 SMNVEV (reference sequence). The ends were cut back, 4 bases at V and 6 bases at J, with 9 bases in the middle. This CDR3 region has 12 residues. Written as DNA, the CDR3 is TGTGCCAGCAGTTCCAGGGTAGATGGCTACACCTTC. Its protein is CASSSRVDGYTF.

The V gene is TRBV7-9, the J gene TRBJ1-4, with a possible D match to TRBD1 (5 bases). Germline values: CDR1 SEHNR, CDR2 FQNEAQ (reference sequence). Trimming pared 1 base from V and 3 bases from J, leaving 12 bases between. CDR3 length equals 16 residues. The CDR3 protein is CASSLGAQGSNEKLFF. CDR3 DNA: TGTGCCAGCAGCTTAGGAGCGCAGGGTTCTAATGAAAAACTGTTTTTT.

The chain has TRBV11-1 and TRBJ2-7, with 8 bases aligning to TRBD2. Per germline, CDR1 SGHAT and CDR2 FQDESV (reference sequence). The CDR3 is made up of 16 amino acids. Trimming at V came to 2 bases and at J to 2 bases, leaving 8 bases not matched to a gene. CDR3 DNA: TGTGCCAGCAGCTTAAATGGGCGGGGGGCGACCTACGAGCAGTACTTC. Translation gives CASSLNGRGATYEQYF. The whole variable domain, remainder taken from reference TRBV11-1 and TRBJ2-7, is EAEVAQSPRYKITEKSQAVAFWCDPISGHATLYWYRQILGQGPELLVQFQDESVVDDSQLPKDRFSAERLKGVDSTLKIQPAELGDSAMYLCASSLNGRGATYEQYFGPGTRLTVT.

The V call is TRBV4-1, the J call TRBJ1-2, with a weak D call TRBD1 (6 bases). The germline CDR1 and CDR2 sequences are MGHRA and YSYEKL. V was pared by 2 bases and J by 4 bases, with 14 bases between. The CDR3 has 15 residues. Here the CDR3 reads CASSQSLGQSYGYTF. The CDR3 DNA reads as TGCGCCAGCAGCCAAAGCCTCGGACAGAGCTATGGCTACACCTTC.

This chain uses TRBV5-8 with TRBJ2-5, with unresolved D. This CDR3 contains 15 residues. Germline CDR1 is SGHTS and CDR2 is YDEGEE. Trimming removed 0 bases from V and 5 bases from J, with 14 bases in between. This chain's CDR3 is CASSLAIGVGETQYF. The CDR3 DNA sequence: TGTGCCAGCAGCTTGGCCATAGGAGTAGGGGAGACCCAGTACTTC.

The CDR3 loop is CASSSPPLVGRTWDTQYF. CDR3 coding DNA: TGTGCCAGCAGCTCCCCCCCCTTGGTGGGACGCACTTGGGATACGCAGTATTTT. The chain links TRBV7-9 to TRBJ2-3; D may be TRBD1 or TRBD2 (5 bases each). The CDR3 has 18 amino acids. CDR1 and CDR2 (germline): SEHNR, FQNEAQ (reference sequence). The ends were cut back, 4 bases at V and 6 bases at J, with 26 bases in the middle. The entire variable domain, with the rest obtained from reference TRBV7-9 and TRBJ2-3, is as follows: DTGVSQNPRHKITKRGQNVTFRCDPISEHNRLYWYRQTLGQGPEFLTYFQNEAQLEKSRLLSDRFSAERPKGSFSTLEIQRTEQGDSAMYLCASSSPPLVGRTWDTQYFGPGTRLTVL.

Regarding this clone: Other DNA sequences of this sample code for an identical CDR3. The CDR3 sequence is CASRGGLNTEAFF. The CDR3 DNA follows: TGTGCCAGCAGAGGGGGCTTGAACACTGAAGCTTTCTTT. This chain connects TRBV27 to TRBJ1-1; TRBD1 matches at 7 bases. V dropped 6 bases and J dropped 0; count of bases not matched to a gene: 1. This CDR3 region has 13 residues. CDR1 and CDR2 from the germline V gene are MNHEY and SMNVEV (reference sequence).

This rearrangement joins TRBV4-3 to TRBJ2-1; tentative D call: TRBD1 (6 bases). CDR3 size: 15 residues. V was trimmed by 3 bases and J by 7 bases, leaving 16 bases between them. Germline loops: CDR1 LGHNA, CDR2 YSLEER. CDR3 in amino acids: CASSQGAGWHNEQFF. The CDR3 DNA reads TGCGCCAGCAGCCAGGGGGCAGGGTGGCATAATGAGCAGTTCTTC.

V and J are TRBV18 and TRBJ2-3, with 7 bases lining up with TRBD1. This CDR3 has 14 amino acids. The trim removed 5 bases at V and 4 bases at J, leaving 6 bases unmatched. CDR1 KGHSH and CDR2 LQKENI come from the germline V gene. The CDR3 region has the DNA TGTGCCAGCTCAGGACAGGACGTTGCAGATACGCAGTATTTT. It codes for CASSGQDVADTQYF.

The chain uses TRBV7-9 and TRBJ2-7; 7 bases map to TRBD2. Germline lookup yields CDR1 SEHNR and CDR2 FQNEAQ (reference sequence). Losses at the gene ends were 4 bases for V and 3 bases for J; bases not matched to a gene: 18. The CDR3 spans 18 residues. The CDR3: CASSSQKPGRADVYEQYF. CDR3 sequence (DNA): TGTGCCAGCAGCTCGCAAAAACCGGGGAGGGCCGATGTCTACGAGCAGTACTTC.

The rearrangement links TRBV27 to TRBJ2-3; D remains unclear. V shed 1 base and J shed 0 bases, with 5 bases lying between them. CDR1 and CDR2 (germline): MNHEY, SMNVEV (reference sequence). The length of the CDR3 is 14 residues. CDR3 sequence reads: CASSLFSSTDTQYF. CDR3 DNA sequence: TGTGCCAGCAGTTTATTTTCGAGCACAGATACGCAGTATTTT.

The genes are TRBV28 and TRBJ1-2, with a tentative D call TRBD1 (6 bases). This CDR3 has 17 residues. V was cut by 1 base and J by 4 bases, with 19 bases left in between. In germline, CDR1 is MDHEN, CDR2 SYDVKM. The CDR3, as DNA: TGTGCCAGCAGTTTATTGCCGTCCATACAGGGCCCCTATGGCTACACCTTC. It translates to CASSLLPSIQGPYGYTF.